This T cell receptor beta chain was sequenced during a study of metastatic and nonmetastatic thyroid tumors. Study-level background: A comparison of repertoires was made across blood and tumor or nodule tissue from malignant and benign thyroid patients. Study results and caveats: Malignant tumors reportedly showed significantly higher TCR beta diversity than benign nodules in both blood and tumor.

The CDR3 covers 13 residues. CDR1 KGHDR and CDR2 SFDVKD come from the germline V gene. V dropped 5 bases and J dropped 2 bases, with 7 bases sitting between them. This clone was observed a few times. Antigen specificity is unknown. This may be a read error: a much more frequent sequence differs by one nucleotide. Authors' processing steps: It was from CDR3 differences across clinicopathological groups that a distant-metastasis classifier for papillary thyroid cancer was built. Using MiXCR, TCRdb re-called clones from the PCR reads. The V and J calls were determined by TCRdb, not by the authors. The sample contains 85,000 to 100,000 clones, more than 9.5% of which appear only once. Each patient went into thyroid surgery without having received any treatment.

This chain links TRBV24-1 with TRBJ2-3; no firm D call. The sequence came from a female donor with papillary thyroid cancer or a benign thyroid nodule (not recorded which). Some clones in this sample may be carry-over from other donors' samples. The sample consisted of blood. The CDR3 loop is CATSGPNTDTQYF. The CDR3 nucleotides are TGTGCCACCAGTGGTCCGAACACAGATACGCAGTATTTT.